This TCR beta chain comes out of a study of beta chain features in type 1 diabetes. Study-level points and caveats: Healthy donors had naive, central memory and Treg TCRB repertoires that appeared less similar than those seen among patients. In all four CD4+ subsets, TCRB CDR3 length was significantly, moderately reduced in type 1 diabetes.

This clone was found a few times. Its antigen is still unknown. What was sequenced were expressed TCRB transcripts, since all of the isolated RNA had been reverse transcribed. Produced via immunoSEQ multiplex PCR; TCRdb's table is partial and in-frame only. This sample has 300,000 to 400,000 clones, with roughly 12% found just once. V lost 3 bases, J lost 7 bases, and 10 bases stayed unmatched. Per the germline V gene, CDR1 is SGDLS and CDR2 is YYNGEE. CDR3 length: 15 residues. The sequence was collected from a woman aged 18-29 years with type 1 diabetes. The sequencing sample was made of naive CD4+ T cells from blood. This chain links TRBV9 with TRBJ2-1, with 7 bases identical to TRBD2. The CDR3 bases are TGTGCCAGCAGCGCCGCGGCGGGAGATTGGAATGAGCAGTTCTTC. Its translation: CASSAAAGDWNEQFF.